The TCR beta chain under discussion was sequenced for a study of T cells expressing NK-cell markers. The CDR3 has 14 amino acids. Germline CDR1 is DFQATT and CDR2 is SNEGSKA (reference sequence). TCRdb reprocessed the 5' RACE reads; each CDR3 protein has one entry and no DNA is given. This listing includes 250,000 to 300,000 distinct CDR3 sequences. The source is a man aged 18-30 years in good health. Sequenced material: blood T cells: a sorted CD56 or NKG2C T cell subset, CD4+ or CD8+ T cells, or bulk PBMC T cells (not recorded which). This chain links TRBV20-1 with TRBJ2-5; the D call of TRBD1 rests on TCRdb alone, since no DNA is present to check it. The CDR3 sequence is CSARDGGPQETQYF.